This entry lists 7 T cell receptor beta chains sequenced from one sample in a study of cytomegalovirus exposure and HLA in healthy donors. In the PCR, 60 Vbeta and 13 Jbeta primers were used. Profiling relied on immunoSEQ multiplex PCR, and the TCRdb table lists in-frame clones only, not all of them. The sample has approximately 120,000 clones; roughly 69% are singletons. What was sequenced was PBMCs. The receptor source for this set is a woman between 65 and 79 years old in good health and CMV-seropositive.

The rearrangement links TRBV7-6 to TRBJ1-6; 7 nucleotides match TRBD1. This CDR3 contains 14 residues. Trimming took 5 bases from V and 4 from J; bases not matched to a gene: 2. Germline lookup yields CDR1 SGHVS and CDR2 FNYEAQ. CDR3 DNA sequence: TGTGCCAGCAGCCCGGGACAGTATAATTCACCCCTCCACTTT. Translation gives CASSPGQYNSPLHF.

The chain is built from TRBV7-2 and TRBJ1-2, with D hard to call. This CDR3 region has 15 residues. Germline loops: CDR1 SGHTA, CDR2 FQGNSA. V was clipped by 4 bases and J by 4 bases, with 16 bases between them. CDR3 coding DNA: TGTGCCAGCAGCTCCCCGGGGAGGGCGGGCTATGGCTACACCTTC. This encodes CASSSPGRAGYGYTF. The whole variable domain, filled in from reference TRBV7-2 and TRBJ1-2, reads GAGVSQSPSNKVTEKGKDVELRCDPISGHTALYWYRQSLGQGLEFLIYFQGNSAPDKSGLPSDRFSAERTGGSVSTLTIQRTQQEDSAVYLCASSSPGRAGYGYTFGSGTRLTVV.

The chain joins TRBV7-8 to TRBJ1-2; unclear D gene. This CDR3 comprises 13 residues. Trimming cost V 2 bases and J 0 bases, with 4 bases left between them. The germline gives CDR1 SGHVS, CDR2 FQNEAQ. CDR3 in amino acids: CASSLQSNYGYTF. The CDR3 region has the DNA TGTGCCAGCAGCTTACAATCTAACTATGGCTACACCTTC.

This chain uses TRBV7-9 with TRBJ2-3, with 11 positions matching TRBD2. The CDR3 extends over 15 amino acids. Germline values: CDR1 SEHNR, CDR2 FQNEAQ (reference sequence). Germline trimming cut 9 bases from V and 4 bases from J; bases unmatched to any gene: 9. CDR3 residues: CASGRLAGGADTQYF. The CDR3 region has the DNA TGTGCCAGTGGTAGGCTAGCGGGGGGCGCAGATACGCAGTATTTT.

This chain connects TRBV6-5 to TRBJ1-1; D is ambiguous. V dropped 11 bases and J dropped 0 bases, with 16 bases sitting between them. The CDR3 spans 14 residues. The germline gives CDR1 MNHEY, CDR2 SVGAGI. This chain's CDR3 is CAVFVRPMNTEAFF. The DNA for the CDR3 is TGTGCCGTTTTTGTGCGGCCAATGAACACTGAAGCTTTCTTT.

This clone was seen more than once but under ten times. The chain links TRBV11-2 to TRBJ2-1; 8 nucleotides agree with TRBD2. The germline gives CDR1 SGHAT, CDR2 FQNNGV. Unmatched junction bases numbered 4, after V lost 6 bases and J lost 0 bases. This CDR3 has 15 amino acids. CDR3 sequence: CASRLAGGSYNEQFF. CDR3 bases: TGTGCCAGCAGGTTGGCGGGGGGCTCCTACAATGAGCAGTTCTTC.

This rearrangement joins TRBV27 to TRBJ2-5; 10 nucleotides align to TRBD1. CDR3 size: 17 residues. Trimming took 3 bases from V and 5 from J; bases not matched to a gene: 12. Germline V gene sequence: CDR1 MNHEY, CDR2 SMNVEV (reference sequence). This CDR3 reads CASSFGGTGDTGETQYF. Written as DNA, the CDR3 is TGTGCCAGCAGTTTTGGCGGGACAGGGGACACCGGGGAGACCCAGTACTTC.